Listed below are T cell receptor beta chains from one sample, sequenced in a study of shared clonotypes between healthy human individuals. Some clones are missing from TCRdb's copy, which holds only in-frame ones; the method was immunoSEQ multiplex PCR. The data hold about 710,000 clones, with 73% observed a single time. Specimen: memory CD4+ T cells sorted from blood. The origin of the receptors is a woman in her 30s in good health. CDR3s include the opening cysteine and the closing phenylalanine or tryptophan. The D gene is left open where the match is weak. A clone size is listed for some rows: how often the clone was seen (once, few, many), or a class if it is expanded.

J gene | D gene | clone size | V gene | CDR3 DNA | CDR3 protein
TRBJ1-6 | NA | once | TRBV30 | TGTGCCTGGAGAGGGAGGTGGCCACCCCTCCACTTT | CAWRGRWPPLHF
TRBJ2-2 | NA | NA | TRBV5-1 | TGCGCCAGCAGCAAGAGCCCGAACGCCGGGGAGCTGTTTTTT | CASSKSPNAGELFF
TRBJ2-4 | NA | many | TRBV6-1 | TGTGCCAGCAGTGAAAGGTCCGGACGAGGAATAGCCAAAAACATTCAGTACTTC | CASSERSGRGIAKNIQYF
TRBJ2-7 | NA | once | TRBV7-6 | TGTGCCAGCAGCCAGAGACAGGGAGGCTACGAGCAGTACTTC | CASSQRQGGYEQYF
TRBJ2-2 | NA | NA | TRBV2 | TGTGCCAGCAGGAGCGGGAACACCGGGGAGCTGTTTTTT | CASRSGNTGELFF
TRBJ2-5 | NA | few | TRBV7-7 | TGTGCCAGCAGCTTAAATATAGGGCAAGAGACCCAGTACTTC | CASSLNIGQETQYF
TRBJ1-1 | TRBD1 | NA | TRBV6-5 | TGTGCCAGCAGACGACAGGGGGGGAACACTGAAGCTTTCTTT | CASRRQGGNTEAFF
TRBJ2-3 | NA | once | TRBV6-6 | TGTGCCAGCAGCTCCACAGATACGCAGTATTTT | CASSSTDTQYF
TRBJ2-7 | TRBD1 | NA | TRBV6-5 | TGTGCCGGACAGGGTTTCCACGAGCAGTACTTC | CAGQGFHEQYF
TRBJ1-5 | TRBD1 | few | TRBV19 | TGTGCCAGTAGTACGACAGGGGGTGGACAGCCCCAGCATTTT | CASSTTGGGQPQHF
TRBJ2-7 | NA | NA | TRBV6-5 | TGTGCCAGCAGCGCCTCGGTCAGCTCCTACGAGCAGTACTTC | CASSASVSSYEQYF
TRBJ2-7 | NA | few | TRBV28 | TGTGCCATCGTAAAGGCGACTAGTTCGGCCGAGCAGTACTTC | CAIVKATSSAEQYF
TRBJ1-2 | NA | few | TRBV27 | TGTGCCAGCAGTTTTAACCACGGGAACTATGGCTACACCTTC | CASSFNHGNYGYTF
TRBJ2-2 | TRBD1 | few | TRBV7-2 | TGTGCCAGCAGCGAAGCCGGGACAGGGGGGTCCGGGGAGCTGTTTTTT | CASSEAGTGGSGELFF
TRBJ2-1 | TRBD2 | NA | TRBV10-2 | TGCGCCAGCAGGCTAGCGGGGCTGCACAATGAGCAGTTCTTC | CASRLAGLHNEQFF
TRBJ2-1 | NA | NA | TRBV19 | TGTGCCAGTAGTTCCCCCTATTTGAGCTCCTACAATGAGCAGTTCTTC | CASSSPYLSSYNEQFF
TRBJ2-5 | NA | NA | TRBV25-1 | TGTGCCAGCAGTGATGGTAGAGAGGAGACCCAGTACTTC | CASSDGREETQYF
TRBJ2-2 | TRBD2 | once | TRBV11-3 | TGTGCCAGCAGCCCGGCGGGAGGCTCGAACACCGGGGAGCTGTTTTTT | CASSPAGGSNTGELFF
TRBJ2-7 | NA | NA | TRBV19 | TGTGCCAGTAGTACCCCCCGGGGGAACGGTCCCAACGAGCAGTACTTC | CASSTPRGNGPNEQYF
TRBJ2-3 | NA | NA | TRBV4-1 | TGCGCCAGCAGCCGGAGCAGCACAGATACGCAGTATTTT | CASSRSSTDTQYF
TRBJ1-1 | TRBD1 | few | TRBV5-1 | TGCGCCAGCAGCTTGGTGACAGGGGGAAACACTGAAGCTTTCTTT | CASSLVTGGNTEAFF
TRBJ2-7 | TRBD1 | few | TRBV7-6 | TGTGCCAGCAGCTACGGAGGACAGGGGGGCCACGAGCAGTACTTC | CASSYGGQGGHEQYF
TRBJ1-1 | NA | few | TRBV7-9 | TGTGCCAGCAGCAAACAGGGAAACACTGAAGCTTTCTTT | CASSKQGNTEAFF
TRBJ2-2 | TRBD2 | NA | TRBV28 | TGTGCCAGCAGTTTACCCCCTGGGGGCGGGAGGCCCACCGGGGAGCTGTTTTTT | CASSLPPGGGRPTGELFF
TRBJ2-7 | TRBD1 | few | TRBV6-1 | TGTGCCGCCTCGGGGACAGAACTCTCCTACGAGCAGTACTTC | CAASGTELSYEQYF
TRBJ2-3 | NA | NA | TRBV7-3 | TGTGCCAGCAGCTTAGACCAACGATCCACGCAGTATTTT | CASSLDQRSTQYF
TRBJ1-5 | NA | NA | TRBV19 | TGTGCCAGTAGTATAGCCCACAGGGCCTACATCCAGCCCCAGCATTTT | CASSIAHRAYIQPQHF
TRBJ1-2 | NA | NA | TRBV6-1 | TGTGCCAGCAGTGATCAGAACTATGGCTACACCTTC | CASSDQNYGYTF
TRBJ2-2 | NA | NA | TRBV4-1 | TGCGCCAGCAGCCGTACGTTTCTAAACACCGGGGAGCTGTTTTTT | CASSRTFLNTGELFF
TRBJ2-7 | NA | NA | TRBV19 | TGTGCCAGTAGTACACAATTCGGGACCGAATATTCCTACGAGCAGTACTTC | CASSTQFGTEYSYEQYF
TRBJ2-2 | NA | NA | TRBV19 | TGTGCCAGTAGTATGGAGTGGGCGCCCGGGGAGCTGTTTTTT | CASSMEWAPGELFF
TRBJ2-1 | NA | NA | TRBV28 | TGTGCCAGCAGTTCCAGCGACAGATACAATGAGCAGTTCTTC | CASSSSDRYNEQFF
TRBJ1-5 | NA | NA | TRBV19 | TGTGCCAGTAATCGTGACGGGGGCAATCAGCCCCAGCATTTT | CASNRDGGNQPQHF
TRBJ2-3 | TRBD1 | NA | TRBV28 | TGTGCCAGCAGTTTATTGCAGGGGGCACCTTGGCAGTATTTT | CASSLLQGAPWQYF
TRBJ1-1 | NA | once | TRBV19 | TGTGCCAGTAGTGACAGAGGCACTGAAGCTTTCTTT | CASSDRGTEAFF
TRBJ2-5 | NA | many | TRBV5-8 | TGTGCCAGCAGCTCCGGGCAGGGACAAGAGACCCAGTACTTC | CASSSGQGQETQYF
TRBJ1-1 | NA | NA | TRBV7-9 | TGTGCCAGCAGCGTGAGGACAGACATCACTGAAGCTTTCTTT | CASSVRTDITEAFF
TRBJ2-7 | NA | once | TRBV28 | TGTGCCAGCAGTTCGAACCCCCGGGAGCAGTACTTC | CASSSNPREQYF
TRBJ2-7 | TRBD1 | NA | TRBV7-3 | TGTGCCAGCAGACCTAAGGGGGCTAACGGTTGCGAGCAGTACTTC | CASRPKGANGCEQYF
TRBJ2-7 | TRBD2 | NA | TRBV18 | TGTGCCAGCTCACCGGGACTAGATTCCGAGCAGTACTTC | CASSPGLDSEQYF
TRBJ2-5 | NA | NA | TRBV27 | TGTGCCAGCAGTTCACAGGGTCGGACCCAGTACTTC | CASSSQGRTQYF
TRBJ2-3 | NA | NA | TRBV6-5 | TGTGCCAGCAGCAGCCAGGGGAAACTAGCAGATACGCAGTATTTT | CASSSQGKLADTQYF
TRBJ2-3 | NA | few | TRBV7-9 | TGTGCCAGCAGCGCCACAACTAGCACAGATACGCAGTATTTT | CASSATTSTDTQYF
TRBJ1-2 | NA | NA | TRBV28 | TGTGCCAGCAGGGACAGAAACGGCTACACCTTC | CASRDRNGYTF